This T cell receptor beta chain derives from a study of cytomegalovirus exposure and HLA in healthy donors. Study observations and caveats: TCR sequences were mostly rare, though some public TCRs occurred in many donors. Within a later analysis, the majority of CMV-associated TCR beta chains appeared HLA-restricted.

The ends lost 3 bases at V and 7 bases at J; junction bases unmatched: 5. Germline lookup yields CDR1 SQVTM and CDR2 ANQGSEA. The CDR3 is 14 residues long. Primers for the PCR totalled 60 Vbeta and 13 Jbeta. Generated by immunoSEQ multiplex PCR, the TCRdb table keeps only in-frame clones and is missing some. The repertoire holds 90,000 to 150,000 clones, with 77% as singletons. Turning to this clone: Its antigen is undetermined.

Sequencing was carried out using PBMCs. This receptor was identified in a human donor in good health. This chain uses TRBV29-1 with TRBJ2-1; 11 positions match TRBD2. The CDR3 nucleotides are TGCAGCGTTGATTTAGCGGGAGGGCCGAATGAGCAGTTCTTC. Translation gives CSVDLAGGPNEQFF.